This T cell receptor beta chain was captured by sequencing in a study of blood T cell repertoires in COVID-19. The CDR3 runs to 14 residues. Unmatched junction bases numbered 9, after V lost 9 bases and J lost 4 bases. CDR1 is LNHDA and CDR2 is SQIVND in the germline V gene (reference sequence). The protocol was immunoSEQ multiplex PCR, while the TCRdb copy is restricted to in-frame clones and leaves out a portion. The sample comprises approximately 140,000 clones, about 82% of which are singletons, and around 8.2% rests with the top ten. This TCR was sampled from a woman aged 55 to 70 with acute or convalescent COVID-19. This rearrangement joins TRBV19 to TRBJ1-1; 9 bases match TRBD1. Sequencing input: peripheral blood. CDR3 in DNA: TGTGCCAGCGAGATAGGGACAGGGCGCACTGAAGCTTTCTTT. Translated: CASEIGTGRTEAFF. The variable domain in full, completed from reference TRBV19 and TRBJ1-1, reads DGGITQSPKYLFRKEGQNVTLSCEQNLNHDAMYWYRQDPGQGLRLIYYSQIVNDFQKGDIAEGYSVSREKKESFPLTVTSAQKNPTAFYLCASEIGTGRTEAFFGQGTRLTVV.